This T cell receptor (beta chain) was captured by sequencing in a study of blood T cells in healthy people across ages. The study, taken as a whole, reports: Aged donors had fewer naive CD4+ cells and lower diversity than long-lived donors.

A J-beta primer mix and a sample-barcoded 5' primer were used in a second PCR of about 7 to 12 cycles. TCRdb called the 5' RACE reads again in MiXCR, with one record for every CDR3 protein. This sample has 780,000 or so distinct CDR3 sequences, with roughly three fifths found just once. This clonotype was counted a few times. Its matching antigen is unknown. Germline CDR1 is MNHEY and CDR2 is SMNVEV (reference sequence). The CDR3 extends over 15 amino acids. Trimming left V 4 bases short and J 2 bases short, with 14 bases between. This receptor was identified in a man aged 40-50 years in good health. The J gene is TRBJ1-2, the V gene TRBV27; D remains ambiguous. The sample consisted of blood. The CDR3 loop is CASSYASTENYGYTF. CDR3 coding DNA: TGTGCCAGCAGTTATGCCTCGACGGAGAACTATGGCTACACCTTC.